The T cell receptor beta chain described here comes from a study of Graves' ophthalmopathy and Graves' hyperthyroidism. In this sample, this clonotype turned up a few times. Its specificity is unknown. Study results and caveats: Forecasting of ophthalmopathy progression by the model achieved roughly 69% sensitivity and approximately 72% specificity.

This CDR3 region has 14 residues. V was clipped by 3 bases and J by 4 bases, with 10 bases between them. Amplified TCR beta CDR3 regions were obtained using RNA transcripts as template. Second-round multiplex PCR followed a first-round RT-PCR using HTBI primers. TCRdb re-called the multiplex PCR reads with MiXCR, one entry per CDR3 protein. The data show 400,000 to 450,000 distinct CDR3 sequences, with under 25% seen just once and 2.5% to 3% held by the top ten. PBMCs were obtained from approximately 10 ml of fresh peripheral blood. This sequence originates from a woman aged 18 to 35 with stable Graves' hyperthyroidism. Sequencing used peripheral blood. The V call is TRBV12-3 or TRBV12-4, the J call TRBJ1-5; D unresolved. CDR3 nucleotide sequence: TGTGCCAGCAGTTTTAGGCAGAGGAATCAGCCCCAGCATTTT. It is translated as CASSFRQRNQPQHF.